This T cell receptor beta chain was documented in a study of cytomegalovirus exposure and HLA in healthy donors. General study results and limits: There were reportedly fewer N-insertions in an Asian-associated ancestry cluster than the approximately 670-donor mean, in a later analysis. The presence/absence work took it that sequencing depth was about the same across donors. Later analysis found that TCR beta chains associated with HLA were more clonally expanded than other, equally common chains.

In the PCR, 60 Vbeta and 13 Jbeta primers were used. Some clones are missing from TCRdb's copy, which holds only in-frame ones; the method was immunoSEQ multiplex PCR. The sample has under 200,000 clones, and its top ten clones hold 0.65% to 0.9%. Germline CDR1 reads MNHEY; CDR2 reads SVGAGI. V gave up 5 bases and J gave up 2 bases; unmatched junction bases: 5. The length of the CDR3 is 14 residues. In regard to this clone: Its antigen is still unknown.

The chain carries TRBV6-5 and TRBJ2-7; 8 bases fit TRBD2. The receptor was isolated from a woman younger than 35 in good health and CMV-seropositive. Sequenced sample: PBMCs. The CDR3 DNA follows: TGTGCCAGCAGTCGGGGGGGGATCCCCTACGAGCAGTACTTC. Protein product: CASSRGGIPYEQYF.